The source of this T cell receptor beta chain is a study of cytomegalovirus exposure and HLA in healthy donors. The study, taken as a whole, reports: Some TCR beta chains (approximately 180 of them) were listed as cytomegalovirus-associated. Rare TCR sequences predominated, though certain public TCRs were found in many donors. Reports credit the classifier with highly specific, highly sensitive diagnosis of cytomegalovirus status.

Concerning this clone: The antigen is not known.

The CDR3 runs 17 residues. Germline-derived CDR1 and CDR2 are MGHRA and YSYEKL. V lost 0 bases to trimming and J lost 8 bases; unmatched junction nucleotides: 15. The data were produced by immunoSEQ multiplex PCR, yet TCRdb's version contains in-frame clones alone and is incomplete. This table has approximately 190,000 clones, 70% to 85% appearing once. This TCR was sampled from a woman aged 25 to 39 in good health and CMV-seropositive. The chain combines TRBV4-1 with TRBJ1-2; TRBD1 agrees at 7 bases. Sequenced input: PBMCs. DNA for the CDR3: TGCGCCAGCAGCCAAGACGAGACAGGGTTATTCTCGAGAGGCTACACCTTC. It codes for CASSQDETGLFSRGYTF.